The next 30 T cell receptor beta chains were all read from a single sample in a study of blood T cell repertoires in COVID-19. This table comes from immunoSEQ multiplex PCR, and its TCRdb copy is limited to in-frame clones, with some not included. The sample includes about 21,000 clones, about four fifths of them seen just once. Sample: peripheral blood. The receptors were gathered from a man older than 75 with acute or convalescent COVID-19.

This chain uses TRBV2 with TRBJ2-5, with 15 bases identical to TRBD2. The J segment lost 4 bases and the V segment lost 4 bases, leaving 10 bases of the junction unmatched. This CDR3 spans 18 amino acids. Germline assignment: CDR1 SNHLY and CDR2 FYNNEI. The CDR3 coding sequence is TGTGCCAGCAGTGGAGGGGCCCCGGGACTAGCGGGAGGAGAGACCCAGTACTTC. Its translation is CASSGGAPGLAGGETQYF.

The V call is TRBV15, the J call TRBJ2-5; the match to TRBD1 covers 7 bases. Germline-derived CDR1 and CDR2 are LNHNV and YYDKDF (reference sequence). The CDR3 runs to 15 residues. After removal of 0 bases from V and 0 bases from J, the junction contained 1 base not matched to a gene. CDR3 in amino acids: CATSRETGYQETQYF. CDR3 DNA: TGTGCCACCAGCAGAGAGACAGGGTACCAAGAGACCCAGTACTTC.

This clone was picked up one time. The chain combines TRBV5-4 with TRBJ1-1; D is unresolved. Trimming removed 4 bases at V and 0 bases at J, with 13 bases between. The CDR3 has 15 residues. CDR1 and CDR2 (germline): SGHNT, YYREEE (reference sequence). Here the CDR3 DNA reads TGTGCCAGCAGCACCCACAGTGCCATGAACACTGAAGCTTTCTTT. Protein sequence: CASSTHSAMNTEAFF.

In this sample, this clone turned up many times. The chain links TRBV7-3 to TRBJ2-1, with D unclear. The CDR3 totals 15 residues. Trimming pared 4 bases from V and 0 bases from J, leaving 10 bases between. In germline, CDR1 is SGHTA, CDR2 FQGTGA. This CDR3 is CASSSSPSSYNEQFF. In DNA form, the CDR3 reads TGTGCCAGCAGCTCCAGTCCTAGCTCCTACAATGAGCAGTTCTTC.

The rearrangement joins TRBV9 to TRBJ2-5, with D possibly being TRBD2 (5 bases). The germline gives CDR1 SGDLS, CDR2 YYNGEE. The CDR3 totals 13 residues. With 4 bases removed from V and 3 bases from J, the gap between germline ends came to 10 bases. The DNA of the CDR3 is TGTGCCAGCAGCATGGGAGTCGAAGAGACCCAGTACTTC. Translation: CASSMGVEETQYF.

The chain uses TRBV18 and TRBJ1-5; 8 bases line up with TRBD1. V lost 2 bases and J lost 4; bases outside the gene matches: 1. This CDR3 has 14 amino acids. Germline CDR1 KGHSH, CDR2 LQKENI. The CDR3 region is CASSPNRGNQPQHF. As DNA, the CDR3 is TGTGCCAGCTCACCAAACAGGGGGAATCAGCCCCAGCATTTT.

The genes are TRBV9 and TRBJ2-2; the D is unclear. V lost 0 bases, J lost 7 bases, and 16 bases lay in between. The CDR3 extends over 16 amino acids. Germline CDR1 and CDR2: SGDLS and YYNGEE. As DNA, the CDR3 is TGTGCCAGCAGCGTAGGGCGGAGATCCGACGGCGGGGAGCTGTTTTTT. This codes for CASSVGRRSDGGELFF.

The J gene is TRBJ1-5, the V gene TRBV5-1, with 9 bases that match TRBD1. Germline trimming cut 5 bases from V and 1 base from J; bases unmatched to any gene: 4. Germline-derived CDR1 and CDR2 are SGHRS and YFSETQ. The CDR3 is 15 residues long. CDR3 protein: CASRRTGASNQPQHF. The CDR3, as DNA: TGCGCCAGCAGGCGGACAGGGGCCAGCAATCAGCCCCAGCATTTT.

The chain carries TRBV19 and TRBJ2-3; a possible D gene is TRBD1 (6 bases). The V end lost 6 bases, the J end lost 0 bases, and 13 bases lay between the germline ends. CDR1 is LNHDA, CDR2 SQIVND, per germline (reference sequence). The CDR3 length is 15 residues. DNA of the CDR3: TGTGCCAGTAGCCTAGGACAGACTAGCACAGATACGCAGTATTTT. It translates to CASSLGQTSTDTQYF.

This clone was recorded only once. The CDR3 here is CASSKDRGYGYTF. For the CDR3, the DNA is TGTGCCAGCAGTAAAGACAGGGGATATGGCTACACCTTC. The J gene is TRBJ1-2, the V gene TRBV6-1; 8 bases map to TRBD1. Per germline, CDR1 MNHNS and CDR2 SASEGT. V lost 5 bases to trimming and J lost 5 bases; unmatched junction nucleotides: 4. CDR3 size: 13 residues.

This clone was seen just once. Written as DNA, the CDR3 is TGCGCCAGCAGCTTAGGGGGCCGTACTGAAGCTTTCTTT. Encoded protein: CASSLGGRTEAFF. This chain uses TRBV5-1 with TRBJ1-1; 7 nucleotides agree with TRBD1. The CDR3 contains 13 residues. The germline CDR1 and CDR2 sequences are SGHRS and YFSETQ. Unmatched junction bases numbered 3, after V lost 2 bases and J lost 5 bases.

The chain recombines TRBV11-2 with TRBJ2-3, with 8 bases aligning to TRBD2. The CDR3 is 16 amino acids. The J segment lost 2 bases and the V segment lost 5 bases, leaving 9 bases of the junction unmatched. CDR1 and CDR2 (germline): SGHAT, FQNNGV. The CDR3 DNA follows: TGTGCCAGCAGCCGCGGGACTAGTTTTTTCACAGATACGCAGTATTTT. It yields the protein CASSRGTSFFTDTQYF. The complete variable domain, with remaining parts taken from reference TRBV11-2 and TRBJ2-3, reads EAGVAQSPRYKIIEKRQSVAFWCNPISGHATLYWYQQILGQGPKLLIQFQNNGVVDDSQLPKDRFSAERLKGVDSTLKIQPAKLEDSAVYLCASSRGTSFFTDTQYFGPGTRLTVL.

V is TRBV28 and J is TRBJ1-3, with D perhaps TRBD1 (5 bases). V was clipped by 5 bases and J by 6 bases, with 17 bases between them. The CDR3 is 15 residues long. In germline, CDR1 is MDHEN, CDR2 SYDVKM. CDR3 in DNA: TGTGCCAGCAGTCCCTCCTGGGGCCCCCTAAACACCATATATTTT. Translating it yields CASSPSWGPLNTIYF.

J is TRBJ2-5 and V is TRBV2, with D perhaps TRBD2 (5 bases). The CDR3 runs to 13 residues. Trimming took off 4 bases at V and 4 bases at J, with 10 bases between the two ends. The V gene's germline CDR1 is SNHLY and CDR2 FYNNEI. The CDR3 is CASSGGNRETQYF. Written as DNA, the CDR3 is TGTGCCAGCAGTGGAGGGAATCGAGAGACCCAGTACTTC.

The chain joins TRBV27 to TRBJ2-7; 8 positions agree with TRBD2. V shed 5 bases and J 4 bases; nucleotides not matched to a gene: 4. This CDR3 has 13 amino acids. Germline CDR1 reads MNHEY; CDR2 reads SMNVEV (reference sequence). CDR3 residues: CASSKAGVYEQYF. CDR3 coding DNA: TGTGCCAGCAGTAAAGCGGGAGTATACGAGCAGTACTTC.

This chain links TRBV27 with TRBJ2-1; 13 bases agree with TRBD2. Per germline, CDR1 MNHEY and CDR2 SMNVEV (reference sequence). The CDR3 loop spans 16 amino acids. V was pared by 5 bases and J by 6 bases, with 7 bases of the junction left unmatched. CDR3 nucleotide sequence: TGTGCCAGCAGTAGACAGGGACTAGCGGGGAGCAATGAGCAGTTCTTC. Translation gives CASSRQGLAGSNEQFF.

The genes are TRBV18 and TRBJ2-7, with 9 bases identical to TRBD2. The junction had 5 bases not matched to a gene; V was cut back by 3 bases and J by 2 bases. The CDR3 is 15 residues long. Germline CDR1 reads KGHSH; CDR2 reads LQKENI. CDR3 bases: TGTGCCAGCTCACCCACTATAGCGGGGGCCTACGAGCAGTACTTC. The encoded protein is CASSPTIAGAYEQYF.

This chain's CDR3 is CASRSGTSGANVLTF. CDR3 in DNA: TGTGCCAGCCGCTCAGGAACCTCTGGGGCCAACGTCCTGACTTTC. The V and J genes are TRBV27 and TRBJ2-6; D unclear. V was shortened by 8 bases and J by 0 bases, with 11 bases between the two germline ends. The CDR3 spans 15 residues. Germline V gene sequence: CDR1 MNHEY, CDR2 SMNVEV (reference sequence).

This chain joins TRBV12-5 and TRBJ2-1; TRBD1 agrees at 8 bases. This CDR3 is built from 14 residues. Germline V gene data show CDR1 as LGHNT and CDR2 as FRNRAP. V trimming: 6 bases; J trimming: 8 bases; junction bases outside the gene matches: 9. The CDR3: CASGSGQGAHEQFF. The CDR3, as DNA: TGTGCTAGTGGCTCCGGACAGGGAGCACATGAGCAGTTCTTC.

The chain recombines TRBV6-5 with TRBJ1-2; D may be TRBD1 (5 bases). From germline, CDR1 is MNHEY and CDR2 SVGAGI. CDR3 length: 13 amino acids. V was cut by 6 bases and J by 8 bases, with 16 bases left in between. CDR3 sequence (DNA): TGTGCCAGCAGCCTCGATGGTGGACAAGGCTACACCTTC. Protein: CASSLDGGQGYTF.

This CDR3 is CASSPDRPTVNEQYF. As DNA, the CDR3 is TGTGCCAGCTCACCGGACAGACCGACGGTCAACGAGCAGTACTTC. The chain links TRBV18 to TRBJ2-7; a weak D match, TRBD1 (6 bases). Germline V lookup: CDR1 KGHSH, CDR2 LQKENI. The germline V and J ends were trimmed by 3 bases and 5 bases, with 17 bases remaining between them. The CDR3 totals 15 residues.

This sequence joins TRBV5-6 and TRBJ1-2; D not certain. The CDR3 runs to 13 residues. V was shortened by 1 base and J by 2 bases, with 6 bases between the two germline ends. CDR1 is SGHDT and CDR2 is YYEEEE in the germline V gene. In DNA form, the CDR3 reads TGTGCCAGCAGCTTGCACGGGAACTATGGCTACACCTTC. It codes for CASSLHGNYGYTF.

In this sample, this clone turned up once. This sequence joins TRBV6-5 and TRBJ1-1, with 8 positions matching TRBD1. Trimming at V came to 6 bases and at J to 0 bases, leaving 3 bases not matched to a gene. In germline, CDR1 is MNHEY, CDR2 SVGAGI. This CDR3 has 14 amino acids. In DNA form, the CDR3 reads TGTGCCAGCAGAAGGACAGGGATGAACACTGAAGCTTTCTTT. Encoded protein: CASRRTGMNTEAFF.

CDR3: CASFAPSGNEQFF. CDR3 in DNA: TGCGCCAGCTTTGCGCCTTCGGGCAATGAGCAGTTCTTC. V gene TRBV5-1 combines with J gene TRBJ2-1; D remains unclear. This CDR3 has 13 amino acids. With 7 bases removed from V and 6 bases from J, the gap between germline ends came to 14 bases. CDR1 and CDR2 from the germline V gene are SGHRS and YFSETQ.

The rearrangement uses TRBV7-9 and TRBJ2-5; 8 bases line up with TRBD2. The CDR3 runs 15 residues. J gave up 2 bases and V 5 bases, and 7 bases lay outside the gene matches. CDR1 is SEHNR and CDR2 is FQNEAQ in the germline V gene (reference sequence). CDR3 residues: CASSAGSGVQETQYF. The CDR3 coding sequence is TGTGCCAGCAGCGCGGGTAGCGGGGTACAAGAGACCCAGTACTTC.

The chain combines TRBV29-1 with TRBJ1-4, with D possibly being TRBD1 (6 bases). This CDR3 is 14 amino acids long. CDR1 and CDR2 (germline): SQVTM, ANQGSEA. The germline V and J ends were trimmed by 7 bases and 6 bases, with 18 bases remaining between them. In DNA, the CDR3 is TGCAGCGCTGCCCCCAGGGGATCGGATGAAAAACTGTTTTTT. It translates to CSAAPRGSDEKLFF.

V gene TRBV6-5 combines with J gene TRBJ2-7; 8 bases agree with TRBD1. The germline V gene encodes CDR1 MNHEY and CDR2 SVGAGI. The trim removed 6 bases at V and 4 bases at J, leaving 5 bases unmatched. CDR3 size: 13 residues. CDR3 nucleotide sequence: TGTGCCAGCAGCGCAGGGGGCATGTACGAGCAGTACTTC. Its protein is CASSAGGMYEQYF.

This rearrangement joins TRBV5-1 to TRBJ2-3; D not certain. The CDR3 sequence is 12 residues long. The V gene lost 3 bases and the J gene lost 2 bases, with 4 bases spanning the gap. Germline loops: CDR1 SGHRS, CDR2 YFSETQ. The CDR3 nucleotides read TGCGCCAGCAGCTCCAACACAGATACGCAGTATTTT. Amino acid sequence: CASSSNTDTQYF.

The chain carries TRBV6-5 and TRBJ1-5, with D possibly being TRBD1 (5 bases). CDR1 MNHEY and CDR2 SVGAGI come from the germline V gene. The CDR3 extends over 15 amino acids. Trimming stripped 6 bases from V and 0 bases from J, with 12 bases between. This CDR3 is CASRAQGNSNQPQHF. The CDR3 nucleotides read TGTGCCAGCAGGGCCCAGGGTAATAGCAATCAGCCCCAGCATTTT.

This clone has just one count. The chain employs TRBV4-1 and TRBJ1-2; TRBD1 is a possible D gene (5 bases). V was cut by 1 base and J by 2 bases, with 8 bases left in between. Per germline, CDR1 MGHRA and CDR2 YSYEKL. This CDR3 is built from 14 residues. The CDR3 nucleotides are TGCGCCAGCAGCCAAGCGCAGGGAAACTATGGCTACACCTTC. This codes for CASSQAQGNYGYTF.